This TCR beta chain was observed in a study of T cell repertoires in cytomegalovirus infection. About the study: Used in the study were CMV epitopes, some recently identified and HLA-C-restricted, others well-studied and HLA-B-restricted.

TCRdb analysed the reads with MiXCR anew, one entry per CDR3 protein. The table includes some 940,000 distinct CDR3 sequences, approximately 31% detected once. A note on this clonotype: Its antigen is not known.

This CDR3 has 16 amino acids. The V segment lost 0 bases and the J segment 3 bases; nucleotides outside the gene matches: 5. This chain links TRBV12-3 or TRBV12-4 with TRBJ2-7, with 10 bases that match TRBD2. The TCR sequence derives from a human donor in good health (CMV status not recorded). Some clones in this sample may be carry-over from other donors' samples. The material sequenced was cultured CD8+ T cells from PBMCs, taken from culture after CMV antigen stimulation. This CDR3 reads CASSLAWTSGFYEQYF. For the CDR3, the DNA is TGTGCCAGCAGTTTAGCCTGGACTAGCGGTTTCTACGAGCAGTACTTC.